This is a list of T cell receptor beta chains from one sample in a study of cytomegalovirus exposure and HLA in healthy donors. This table comes from immunoSEQ multiplex PCR, and its TCRdb copy is limited to in-frame clones, with some not included. This table has 97,000 or so clones, roughly three fifths appearing once. The sequencing sample was made of PBMCs. These receptors were collected from a human donor in good health. Both conserved end residues are part of each CDR3. D genes are given only for firm matches. Some rows mark clone size as missing; the rest say once, few, many or name a class of expanded clone.

V gene	J gene	clone size	D gene	CDR3 DNA	CDR3 protein
TRBV27	TRBJ2-3	-	-	TGTGCCAGCAGTCCGGGACACGGCAAACCGAACCAAGATACGCAGTATTTT	CASSPGHGKPNQDTQYF
TRBV7-9	TRBJ1-4	-	TRBD1	TGTGCCAGCAACAGGGGTTATAATGAAAAACTGTTTTTT	CASNRGYNEKLFF
TRBV5-1	TRBJ2-1	-	TRBD2	TGCGCCAGCAGCTTAGGACTAGATTCGGTTGAGCAGTTCTTC	CASSLGLDSVEQFF
TRBV7-7	TRBJ2-5	-	-	TGTGCTAGCAGCCTGACAGGCCTCAGAGAGACCCAGTACTTC	CASSLTGLRETQYF
TRBV15	TRBJ2-7	once	TRBD2	TGTGCCACCAGCAGAGATTCGGCTAGCGGGAGCTACGAGCAGTACTTC	CATSRDSASGSYEQYF
TRBV15	TRBJ1-1	few	-	TGTGCCACCAGCAGAGATCTCAGGGTGAACACTGAAGCTTTCTTT	CATSRDLRVNTEAFF
TRBV18	TRBJ2-7	-	-	TGTGCCAGCTCACTGCCGGGATTGGGGAACTACGAGCAGTACTTC	CASSLPGLGNYEQYF
TRBV4-1	TRBJ2-7	-	-	TGCGCCAGCAGCCAAACGGACAGCGGATCCCACGAGCAGTACTTC	CASSQTDSGSHEQYF
TRBV19	TRBJ1-1	-	TRBD1	TGTGCCAGTATCCCAGGGGGGTACACTGAAGCTTTCTTT	CASIPGGYTEAFF
TRBV5-1	TRBJ2-3	-	TRBD2	TGCGCCAGCAGCCGAGCGGGAGGAGGGGGTGAGTTAGATACGCAGTATTTT	CASSRAGGGGELDTQYF
TRBV4-1	TRBJ2-7	few	TRBD2	TGCGCCAGCAGCCAAGGGGACACCGGGACTAGCGGGAGGGCTTACGAGCAGTACTTC	CASSQGDTGTSGRAYEQYF
TRBV7-9	TRBJ2-5	-	-	TGTGCCAGCAGCTTCAGGGTTCAAGAGACCCAGTACTTC	CASSFRVQETQYF
TRBV7-9	TRBJ1-1	few	-	TGTGCCAGCAGCTTCTCGAACACTGAAGCTTTCTTT	CASSFSNTEAFF
TRBV5-1	TRBJ1-6	few	-	TGCGCCAGCAGTCGTGACAGGTTCAGTGTTAATTCACCCCTCCACTTT	CASSRDRFSVNSPLHF
TRBV11-2	TRBJ2-1	few	TRBD1	TGTGCCAGCAGCGGATTTCAGGGGGCGCAGGGGAATGAGCAGTTCTTC	CASSGFQGAQGNEQFF
TRBV4-1	TRBJ2-7	-	-	TGCGCCAGCAGCCAAGATATAGCGTGGGACTACGAGCAGTACTTC	CASSQDIAWDYEQYF
TRBV28	TRBJ1-3	-	-	TGTGCCAGCAGTTATTCGGTCTCTGGAAACACCATATATTTT	CASSYSVSGNTIYF
TRBV28	TRBJ2-6	-	-	TGTGCCAGCAGTTTCAAGGCAGGGACTGGGGCCAACGTCCTGAATTTC	CASSFKAGTGANVLNF
TRBV5-1	TRBJ2-7	-	-	TGCGCCAGCAGCTTGGAATACGGCTACGAGCAGTACTTC	CASSLEYGYEQYF
TRBV6-4	TRBJ2-1	-	TRBD1	TGTGCCAGCAGTCCTTCAGGGGGCCAAAACTCCTACAATGAGCAGTTCTTC	CASSPSGGQNSYNEQFF
TRBV6-1	TRBJ1-1	-	TRBD1	TGTGCCAGCAGAAAGACAGGGTTTATGGAAACTGAAGCTTTCTTT	CASRKTGFMETEAFF
TRBV15	TRBJ2-5	-	TRBD1	TGTGCCACCAGCAGCCTCCCTGGACAGGGGGCAGAGACCCAGTACTTC	CATSSLPGQGAETQYF
TRBV28	TRBJ1-2	few	TRBD1	TGTGCCAGCAGTATCCAGGGGGCTAGGGGCTACACCTTC	CASSIQGARGYTF
TRBV4-1	TRBJ1-5	-	-	TGCGCCAGCAGCCAAGATGGCGGGGCAGGGACTCAGCCCCAGCATTTT	CASSQDGGAGTQPQHF
TRBV7-6	TRBJ2-7	-	-	TGTGCCAGCAGCTTAGGGGAGAGTGGGGAGCAGTACTTC	CASSLGESGEQYF
TRBV2	TRBJ2-7	-	-	TGTGCCAGCAGCCCACAGGGGGGGGGCCACGAGCAGTACTTC	CASSPQGGGHEQYF
TRBV2	TRBJ2-7	medium-sized	-	TGTGCCAGCAGTGAGGTAGCGGCCTTGAACTACGAGCAGTACTTC	CASSEVAALNYEQYF
TRBV7-3	TRBJ1-5	-	-	TGTGCCAGCAGCTTAGGCTTGAATCAGCCCCAGCATTTT	CASSLGLNQPQHF
TRBV28	TRBJ2-1	few	TRBD2	TGTGCCAGCAGTGACGCGGGGGGGGCCTCCTACAATGAGCAGTTCTTC	CASSDAGGASYNEQFF
TRBV2	TRBJ2-5	-	TRBD1	TGTGCCAGCAGAAAACAGGGGGCAGGGGAGACCCAGTACTTC	CASRKQGAGETQYF
TRBV7-8	TRBJ2-7	-	-	TGTGCCAGCAGCTTAGCGTTAGGGGGTACCTCCTACGAGCAGTACTTC	CASSLALGGTSYEQYF
TRBV20-1	TRBJ1-1	-	TRBD1	TGCAGTGCTATCGACAGGGTGCCTTTCTTT	CSAIDRVPFF
TRBV6-5	TRBJ1-1	-	-	TGTGCCAGCAGATACACGGGGGACACTGAAGCTTTCTTT	CASRYTGDTEAFF
TRBV6-1	TRBJ2-2	few	TRBD1	TGTGCCAGCAGTGAAGGGACAGGGGCCACCGGGGAGCTGTTTTTT	CASSEGTGATGELFF
TRBV5-1	TRBJ2-2	-	TRBD2	TGCGCCAGCAGTTTAGGACTAGCGGGAGGGCCGGGCACCGGGGAGCTGTTTTTT	CASSLGLAGGPGTGELFF